This T cell receptor (beta chain) was observed in a study of OX40 agonist ivuxolimab in advanced cancers. Assay: immunoSEQ multiplex PCR; the TCRdb copy retains only in-frame clones and omits some. Counted here are fewer than 85,000 clones, approximately 80% occurring once; the ten biggest clones make up around 0.5%. Comments on this clone: Its antigen is not known.

Study-level findings and limits: No antigen was identified for the clonally expanded peripheral T cells. Doses of 0.1 to 3.0 mg/kg were accompanied by clonal expansion of CD4+ and CD8+ blood T cells by week 6.

Looked up from germline, CDR1 is LGHNA and CDR2 is YSLEER. The CDR3 extends over 15 amino acids. V lost 1 base and J lost 2; bases outside the gene matches: 4. The material was CD4+ or CD8+ T cells sorted from blood, obtained in a trial of the OX40 agonist ivuxolimab. The V and J genes are TRBV4-3 and TRBJ1-2, with TRBD1 matching over 7 bases. This receptor was obtained from an adult with an advanced solid tumor such as melanoma, head and neck, liver or kidney cancer. The CDR3 sequence: CASSQVRQGNYGYTF. The DNA of the CDR3 is TGCGCCAGCAGCCAAGTTAGACAGGGCAACTATGGCTACACCTTC.